This passage covers 9 T cell receptor beta chains from one sample sequenced in a study of tumor-infiltrating lymphocytes in primary liver carcinoma. DNA and RNA were both co-extracted from approximately 22-30 mg of bulk tissue that had not been sorted. TCR beta cDNA was reverse-transcribed from approximately 0.45 ug of total RNA. The reaction used a constant-region primer and ProtoScript II reverse transcriptase. Slightly modified ARM-PCR, run as three nested multiplex PCR rounds, produced the TCR beta libraries. Use of TRBV1-TRBV30 forward primers with a C-beta reverse primer characterized the first two PCR rounds, which lasted about 9 cycles each. From the multiplex PCR reads, TCRdb called clonotypes with MiXCR, one entry per CDR3 protein. The data hold approximately 53,000 distinct CDR3 sequences, with around 77% observed a single time. Sequencing was performed on liver tumor tissue from sampling region 5. The subset was: tumor region T5, tumor centre. The receptor source for this set is a man between 40 and 49 years old with primary liver carcinoma and hepatitis B virus infection.

The J gene is TRBJ2-7, the V gene TRBV5-1, with D perhaps TRBD2 (6 bases). The germline CDR1 and CDR2 sequences are SGHRS and YFSETQ. The CDR3 contains 15 residues. Trimming shortened V by 0 bases and J by 4 bases, and 14 bases separated the two germline ends. DNA of the CDR3: TGCGCCAGCAGCTTGGATGGGACTTTCCGATACGAGCAGTACTTC. This gives the protein CASSLDGTFRYEQYF.

This clonotype was observed a single time. The final CDR3 position lacks the conserved phenylalanine or tryptophan, pointing to a likely read error. The gene calls are TRBV11-1 and TRBJ2-4, with 13 positions matching TRBD2. The CDR3 extends over 17 amino acids. Germline V CDR1 and CDR2: SGHAT, FQDESV (reference sequence). V was pared by 7 bases and J by 9 bases, with 15 bases of the junction left unmatched. The CDR3, as DNA: TGTGCCAGCAACTTTCCCGGGACTAGCGGGACCAAGAGCATTCAGTACTCC. Encoded protein: CASNFPGTSGTKSIQYS.

The table lists this clonotype with a count of one. A much larger clone sits a single nucleotide away, making a read error possible. Given the absence of the conserved phenylalanine or tryptophan at the CDR3 end, a read error is likely. The CDR3 reads CASSAGTGEQYI. CDR3 in DNA: TGTGCCAGCAGCGCCGGGACAGGAGAGCAGTACATC. The gene calls are TRBV7-6 and TRBJ2-7; 8 nucleotides match TRBD1. The CDR3 is made up of 12 amino acids. Trimming at V came to 5 bases and at J to 7 bases, leaving 4 bases not matched to a gene. Germline-derived CDR1 and CDR2 are SGHVS and FNYEAQ.

This clonotype was seen ten or more times. The chain employs TRBV2 and TRBJ2-5; no firm D call. The CDR3 loop spans 12 amino acids. Trimming took 7 bases from V and 5 from J, leaving 11 bases between them. Germline-derived CDR1 and CDR2 are SNHLY and FYNNEI. The CDR3 here is CASMILSETQYF. The CDR3, as DNA: TGTGCCAGCATGATTCTATCCGAGACCCAGTACTTC.

This chain uses TRBV4-2 with TRBJ1-6; D remains ambiguous. The CDR3 has 15 residues. The V gene lost 0 bases and the J gene lost 8 bases, with 11 bases spanning the gap. The germline V gene encodes CDR1 LGHNA and CDR2 YNFKEQ. CDR3 residues: CASSQEGSGDSPLHF. In DNA form, the CDR3 reads TGTGCCAGCAGCCAAGAGGGGTCAGGAGATTCACCCCTCCACTTT.

Only one count was recorded for this clonotype. As the CDR3 is not closed by the conserved phenylalanine or tryptophan, this likely results from a read error. V is TRBV30 and J is TRBJ2-1; 8 positions match TRBD2. In germline, CDR1 is GTSNPN, CDR2 SVGIG (reference sequence). The CDR3 is made up of 13 amino acids. With 3 bases clipped from V and 6 bases from J, the junction kept 4 bases outside the gene matches. The CDR3: CAWRPSGSNEQFL. In nucleotides, the CDR3 is TGTGCCTGGAGACCCAGCGGGAGCAATGAGCAGTTCCTC.

As to this clonotype: Since the CDR3 does not end with the conserved phenylalanine or tryptophan, this likely comes from a read error. The rearrangement uses TRBV29-1 and TRBJ1-1, with D unresolved. Germline CDR1 reads SQVTM; CDR2 reads ANQGSEA. CDR3 length: 13 amino acids. The V gene lost 7 bases and the J gene lost 1 base, with 13 bases spanning the gap. In DNA, the CDR3 is TGCAGCGCTCGAAGCCAGAAGAACACTGAAGCTTTCTCT. It translates to CSARSQKNTEAFS.

The chain links TRBV20-1 to TRBJ2-5; a possible D gene is TRBD2 (6 bases). The CDR3 extends over 12 amino acids. V lost 2 bases, J lost 4 bases, and 8 bases lay in between. In germline, CDR1 is DFQATT, CDR2 SNEGSKA (reference sequence). The CDR3 DNA sequence: TGCAGTGCTAGACCGGGGGTAGAGACCCAGTACTTC. It yields the protein CSARPGVETQYF.

This clonotype was observed a few times. The junction departs from the called germline gene at one end, perhaps through a read error. J is TRBJ2-3 and V is TRBV5-5; 11 nucleotides match TRBD1. Germline V gene data show CDR1 as SGHKS and CDR2 as YYEKEE (reference sequence). This CDR3 is built from 15 residues. The CDR3 reads CASCWDRGSSDTQYF. CDR3 DNA: TGTGCCAGCTGCTGGGACAGGGGGAGTTCAGATACGCAATATTTT.